The 26 T cell receptor beta chains below were found in one sample sequenced in a study of T-cell reconstitution after alpha-beta-depleted transplantation in children. During its preparation, the TCRbeta library received unique molecular identifiers. TCRdb fed the PCR reads into MiXCR, producing one record per CDR3 protein. The repertoire holds a few hundred thousand distinct CDR3 sequences, 9.9% seen once, with around 9.1% in the top ten. This sample comprised PBMCs from the stem cell graft donor, obtained from the stem cell graft. These receptor sequences come from a human donor who donated a stem cell graft to a child with SCID.

This clonotype occurred many times. The chain carries TRBV5-1 and TRBJ2-2; the D is unclear. Trimming removed 3 bases at V and 1 base at J, with 7 bases between. The CDR3 runs to 14 residues. The germline V gene encodes CDR1 SGHRS and CDR2 YFSETQ. The CDR3 nucleotides are TGCGCCAGCAGCTCCCGGTTGAACACCGGGGAGCTGTTTTTT. Translating gives CASSSRLNTGELFF.

The chain links TRBV10-2 to TRBJ2-4; D assignment may be TRBD1 or TRBD2 (5 bases each). Germline V gene data show CDR1 as WSHSY and CDR2 as SAAADI. This CDR3 region has 16 residues. Trimming removed 7 bases at V and 5 bases at J, with 21 bases between. The CDR3: CASTEGWFGAENIQYF. Here the CDR3 DNA reads TGCGCCAGCACCGAGGGTTGGTTCGGGGCCGAAAACATTCAGTACTTC.

This clonotype was counted between two and nine times. The rearrangement joins TRBV25-1 to TRBJ1-1; D call uncertain. The germline V gene has CDR1 MGHDK and CDR2 SYGVNS. The V end was cut by 2 bases, the J end by 3 bases, with 10 bases between. The CDR3 runs 14 residues. CDR3 coding DNA: TGTGCCAGCAGTGAAGCGGGGTGGTACACTGAAGCTTTCTTT. Translated: CASSEAGWYTEAFF.

In its sample, this clonotype was seen a few times. The J gene is TRBJ2-1, the V gene TRBV5-6, with D unresolved. In germline, CDR1 is SGHDT, CDR2 YYEEEE. This CDR3 contains 14 residues. Trimming left V 4 bases short and J 5 bases short, with 13 bases between. CDR3 bases: TGTGCCAGCAGCCCGGAGTGGGAAAACAATGAGCAGTTCTTC. Its protein is CASSPEWENNEQFF. Supplemented by reference TRBV5-6 and TRBJ2-1, the full variable domain reads DAGVTQSPTHLIKTRGQQVTLRCSPKSGHDTVSWYQQALGQGPQFIFQYYEEEERQRGNFPDRFSGHQFPNYSSELNVNALLLGDSALYLCASSPEWENNEQFFGPGTRLTVL.

In its sample, this clonotype was seen a few times. This chain uses TRBV12-3 or TRBV12-4 with TRBJ1-4; a possible D gene is TRBD1 (6 bases). V lost 3 bases and J 4 bases, leaving 12 bases between the germline ends. The CDR3 sequence is 15 residues long. The CDR3 DNA reads as TGTGCCAGCAGTTTCCACGGCAGGGGTAATGAAAAACTGTTTTTT. Encoded protein: CASSFHGRGNEKLFF.

This clonotype was seen at least ten times. CDR3 loop: CASSYSGHILQNTEAFF. The CDR3 DNA reads TGTGCCAGCAGTTACTCGGGACACATCCTCCAGAACACTGAAGCTTTCTTT. The rearrangement joins TRBV6-5 to TRBJ1-1; perhaps TRBD1 as D (6 bases). The CDR3 totals 17 residues. The V gene lost 0 bases and the J gene lost 1 base, with 15 bases spanning the gap. The V gene's germline CDR1 is MNHEY and CDR2 SVGAGI.

The chain employs TRBV6-5 and TRBJ2-3; D possibly matches TRBD1 or TRBD2 (5 bases each). Germline V gives CDR1 MNHEY, CDR2 SVGAGI. The CDR3 has 15 residues. Trimming shortened V by 2 bases and J by 0 bases, and 9 bases separated the two germline ends. CDR3 sequence reads: CASSYGGTSTDTQYF. The CDR3 DNA reads TGTGCCAGCAGTTACGGGGGAACTAGCACAGATACGCAGTATTTT.

This clonotype was counted many times. Because the CDR3's place on the DNA is in doubt, the DNA is left out and the CDR3 is given as listed by TCRdb. This chain links TRBV21-1 with TRBJ2-7. TRBV21-1 is annotated as a pseudogene. Termini included, the CDR3 measures 16 amino acids. The CDR3 is CASSKVFGGGSYEQYF.

This chain uses TRBV5-1 with TRBJ1-1; D is undetermined. The CDR3 has 13 residues. Trimming cost V 4 bases and J 10 bases, with 17 bases left between them. Germline V CDR1 and CDR2: SGHRS, YFSETQ. The CDR3 spells CASSADGPWGAFF. CDR3 bases: TGCGCCAGCAGCGCAGACGGGCCCTGGGGAGCTTTCTTT.

A few counts support this clonotype. This sequence joins TRBV2 and TRBJ2-3; 9 bases are a match to TRBD2. V shed 10 bases and J 4 bases; nucleotides not matched to a gene: 9. This CDR3 region has 14 residues. Germline V lookup: CDR1 SNHLY, CDR2 FYNNEI. The CDR3 sequence is CAIYPSGEPDTQYF. The CDR3 nucleotides read TGTGCCATCTATCCTAGCGGGGAACCAGATACGCAGTATTTT.

The table lists this clonotype with a few counts. The chain links TRBV27 to TRBJ1-5; D not resolved. CDR1 is MNHEY and CDR2 is SMNVEV in the germline V gene (reference sequence). This CDR3 is built from 15 residues. Trimming cost V 0 bases and J 6 bases, with 12 bases left between them. CDR3 nucleotides: TGTGCCAGCAGTTTATCGTGGAAAGGACCTCAGCCCCAGCATTTT. Amino acid sequence: CASSLSWKGPQPQHF.

This clonotype was seen repeatedly, ten times or more. The chain links TRBV20-1 to TRBJ1-5; D may be TRBD1 (5 bases). CDR1 and CDR2 (germline): DFQATT, SNEGSKA (reference sequence). The CDR3 consists of 17 residues. The V end was cut by 3 bases, the J end by 4 bases, with 22 bases between. This chain's CDR3 is CSARAQDFGWLNQPQHF. DNA for the CDR3: TGCAGTGCTAGGGCACAGGATTTTGGCTGGTTGAATCAGCCCCAGCATTTT.

The V call is TRBV6-6, the J call TRBJ1-1; tentative D call: TRBD1 (5 bases). The CDR3 loop spans 13 amino acids. The germline V gene encodes CDR1 MNHNY and CDR2 SVGAGI (reference sequence). Trimming stripped 6 bases from V and 2 bases from J, with 10 bases between. The CDR3 nucleotides are TGTGCCAGCAGCCAAAGGGGTAACACTGAAGCTTTCTTT. Protein product: CASSQRGNTEAFF.

This clonotype was seen more than once but under ten times. This CDR3 is CASSRDNSPLHF. The CDR3 DNA follows: TGTGCCAGCAGTCGAGATAATTCACCCCTCCACTTT. The chain employs TRBV5-5 and TRBJ1-6; no reliable D call. Trimming took off 5 bases at V and 5 bases at J, with 5 bases between the two ends. CDR1 and CDR2 (germline): SGHKS, YYEKEE (reference sequence). This CDR3 spans 12 amino acids.

The chain is built from TRBV10-3 and TRBJ2-4; tentatively, D is TRBD1 or TRBD2 (5 bases each). V was clipped by 3 bases and J by 2 bases, with 11 bases between them. From germline, CDR1 is ENHRY and CDR2 SYGVKD. This CDR3 has 15 amino acids. The CDR3 nucleotides read TGTGCCATCAGTGAACGAGGGGATCCCAAAAACATTCAGTACTTC. This translates into CAISERGDPKNIQYF.

The chain links TRBV11-2 to TRBJ2-7; no clear D. Germline V gene sequence: CDR1 SGHAT, CDR2 FQNNGV. This CDR3 has 16 residues. V was clipped by 5 bases and J by 2 bases, with 19 bases between them. The CDR3 is CASSPPGVGFTYEQYF. In nucleotides, the CDR3 is TGTGCCAGCAGCCCCCCTGGGGTGGGGTTCACCTACGAGCAGTACTTC.

In this sample, this clonotype turned up many times. The chain has TRBV20-1 and TRBJ2-3; TRBD1 matches at 8 bases. The CDR3 consists of 15 residues. From germline, CDR1 is DFQATT and CDR2 SNEGSKA (reference sequence). With 2 bases clipped from V and 4 bases from J, the junction kept 8 bases outside the gene matches. CDR3 sequence (DNA): TGCAGTGCTAGAACACAGGGGGGAATGGCAGATACGCAGTATTTT. Translation: CSARTQGGMADTQYF.

This sequence joins TRBV12-3 or TRBV12-4 and TRBJ2-7; 8 bases map to TRBD1. This CDR3 comprises 16 residues. V trimming: 6 bases; J trimming: 0 bases; junction bases outside the gene matches: 10. The CDR3 coding sequence is TGTGCCAGCAGCACACAGACAGGGGCGGCCTCCTACGAGCAGTACTTC. It codes for CASSTQTGAASYEQYF.

The chain uses TRBV20-1 and TRBJ2-5; no firm D call. The germline V gene has CDR1 DFQATT and CDR2 SNEGSKA (reference sequence). V dropped 8 bases and J dropped 5 bases, with 18 bases sitting between them. The length of the CDR3 is 13 residues. The CDR3 bases are TGCAGTACCCCCAGGTCGGGTTCGGAGACCCAGTACTTC. Translation gives CSTPRSGSETQYF.

This clonotype turned up a few times. The chain recombines TRBV5-1 with TRBJ1-3; possibly TRBD1 for D (6 bases). The CDR3 is 16 residues long. Germline CDR1 and CDR2: SGHRS and YFSETQ. The germline V and J ends were trimmed by 4 bases and 0 bases, with 14 bases remaining between them. CDR3 residues: CASSRGPADSGNTIYF. Written as DNA, the CDR3 is TGCGCCAGCAGCCGGGGGCCCGCCGACTCTGGAAACACCATATATTTT.

This chain links TRBV20-1 with TRBJ2-1; TRBD2 matches 7 bases. CDR3 length equals 12 residues. Germline lookup yields CDR1 DFQATT and CDR2 SNEGSKA (reference sequence). With 4 bases clipped from V and 14 bases from J, the junction kept 11 bases outside the gene matches. CDR3 nucleotides: TGCAGTGCTACTTCGACCGGGACTAAGGAGTTCTTC. It encodes CSATSTGTKEFF.

This chain joins TRBV20-1 and TRBJ1-1; TRBD1 matches at 10 bases. The CDR3 is 15 residues long. With V trimmed by 1 base and J by 6 bases, 8 bases remained unmatched. CDR1 DFQATT and CDR2 SNEGSKA come from the germline V gene (reference sequence). In nucleotides, the CDR3 is TGCAGTGCTAGAGGACAGGGGGCGGAGAAGGCTGAAGCTTTCTTT. It yields the protein CSARGQGAEKAEAFF.

The genes are TRBV12-3 or TRBV12-4 and TRBJ2-7; 7 nucleotides align to TRBD1. With V trimmed by 2 bases and J by 2 bases, 3 bases remained unmatched. The CDR3 contains 14 residues. CDR3 protein: CASSLRGQTYEQYF. CDR3 sequence (DNA): TGTGCCAGCAGTTTAAGGGGACAGACCTACGAGCAGTACTTC.

This clonotype was recorded at least ten times. This sequence joins TRBV12-3 or TRBV12-4 and TRBJ2-5; tentative D call: TRBD2 (5 bases). Trimming took off 4 bases at V and 1 base at J, with 10 bases between the two ends. The CDR3 is 14 residues long. The CDR3 reads CASSSEGRQETQYF. The CDR3 bases are TGTGCCAGCAGTTCCGAGGGCCGCCAAGAGACCCAGTACTTC.

This clonotype was recorded a few times. The V and J genes are TRBV5-1 and TRBJ2-5, with 10 bases identical to TRBD1. Germline CDR1 SGHRS, CDR2 YFSETQ. The CDR3 length is 15 residues. V was clipped by 4 bases and J by 5 bases; unmatched bases: 8. CDR3: CASSPRPGQGETQYF. The CDR3, as DNA: TGCGCCAGCAGCCCGCGACCGGGACAGGGGGAGACCCAGTACTTC.

J is TRBJ2-7 and V is TRBV27; D remains ambiguous. The CDR3 is 14 residues long. Germline-derived CDR1 and CDR2 are MNHEY and SMNVEV (reference sequence). Trimming removed 5 bases at V and 6 bases at J, with 17 bases between. The CDR3 protein is CASSDRIKTVEQYF. As DNA, the CDR3 is TGTGCCAGCAGTGATAGGATCAAGACGGTCGAGCAGTACTTC.